The clone carrying this T cell receptor (beta chain) was counted between two and nine times. Its matching antigen is unknown. Data came from immunoSEQ multiplex PCR; TCRdb stores just in-frame clones and leaves some out. Among roughly 120,000 clones listed, around nine tenths were seen once. PCR or immunohistochemistry showed mismatch repair deficiency in every enrolled patient. From germline, CDR1 is LGHNA and CDR2 YSLEER. V lost 0 bases to trimming and J lost 6 bases, with 12 bases between them. This CDR3 region has 15 residues. The sample is drawn from a study of PD-1 blockade in mismatch repair-deficient tumors. Study-wide results and limits: After pembrolizumab, tumor-resident clones rose rapidly, then generally contracted before radiologic responses.

The receptor was isolated from an adult with mismatch repair-deficient cancer. Sequenced here: peripheral blood, sampled 72 weeks after starting pembrolizumab. The chain uses TRBV4-3 and TRBJ1-5, with D possibly being TRBD1 (5 bases). CDR3 sequence (DNA): TGCGCCAGCAGCCAAGATAGGGGAATACGTCAGCCCCAGCATTTT. Translated, it gives CASSQDRGIRQPQHF.